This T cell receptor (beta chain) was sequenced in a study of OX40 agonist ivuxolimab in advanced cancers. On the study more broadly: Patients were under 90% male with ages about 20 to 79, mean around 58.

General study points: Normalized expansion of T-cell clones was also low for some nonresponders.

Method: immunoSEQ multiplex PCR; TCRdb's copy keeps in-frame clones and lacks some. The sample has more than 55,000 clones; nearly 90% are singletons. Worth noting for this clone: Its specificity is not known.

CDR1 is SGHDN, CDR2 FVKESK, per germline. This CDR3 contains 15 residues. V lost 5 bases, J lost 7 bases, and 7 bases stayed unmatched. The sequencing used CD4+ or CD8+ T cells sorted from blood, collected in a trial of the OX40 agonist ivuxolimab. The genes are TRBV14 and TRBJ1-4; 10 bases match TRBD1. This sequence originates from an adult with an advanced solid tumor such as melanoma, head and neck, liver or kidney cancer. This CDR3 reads CASSGGQGMGEKLFF. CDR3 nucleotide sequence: TGTGCCAGCAGCGGGGGACAGGGGATGGGTGAAAAACTGTTTTTT. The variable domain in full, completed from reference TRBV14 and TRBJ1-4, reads EAGVTQFPSHSVIEKGQTVTLRCDPISGHDNLYWYRRVMGKEIKFLLHFVKESKQDESGMPNNRFLAERTGGTYSTLKVQPAELEDSGVYFCASSGGQGMGEKLFFGSGTQLSVL.